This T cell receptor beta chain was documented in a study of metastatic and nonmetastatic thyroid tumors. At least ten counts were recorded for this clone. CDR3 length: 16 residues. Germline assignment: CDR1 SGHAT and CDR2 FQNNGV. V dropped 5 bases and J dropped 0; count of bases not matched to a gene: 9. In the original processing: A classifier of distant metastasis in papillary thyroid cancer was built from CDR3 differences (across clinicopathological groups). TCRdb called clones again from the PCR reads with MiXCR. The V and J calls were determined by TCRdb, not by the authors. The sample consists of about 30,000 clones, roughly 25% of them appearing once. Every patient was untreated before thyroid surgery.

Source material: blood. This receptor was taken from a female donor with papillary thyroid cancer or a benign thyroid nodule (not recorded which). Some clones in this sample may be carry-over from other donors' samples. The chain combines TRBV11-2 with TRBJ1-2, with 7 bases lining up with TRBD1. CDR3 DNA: TGTGCCAGCAGCCCCCAGGGGGGAATGACTAACTATGGCTACACCTTC. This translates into CASSPQGGMTNYGYTF. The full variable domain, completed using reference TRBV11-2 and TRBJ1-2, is EAGVAQSPRYKIIEKRQSVAFWCNPISGHATLYWYQQILGQGPKLLIQFQNNGVVDDSQLPKDRFSAERLKGVDSTLKIQPAKLEDSAVYLCASSPQGGMTNYGYTFGSGTRLTVV.